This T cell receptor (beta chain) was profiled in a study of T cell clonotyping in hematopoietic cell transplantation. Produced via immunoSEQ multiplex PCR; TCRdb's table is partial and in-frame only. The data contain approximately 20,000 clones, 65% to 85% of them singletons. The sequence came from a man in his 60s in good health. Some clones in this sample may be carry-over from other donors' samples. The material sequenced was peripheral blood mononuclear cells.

In DNA, the CDR3 is TGTGCCAGTAGTTCGGTCCACTACAATGAGCAGTTCTTC. This sequence encodes CASSSVHYNEQFF. This chain links TRBV19 with TRBJ2-1; no reliable D call. The length of the CDR3 is 13 residues. Germline V gene data show CDR1 as LNHDA and CDR2 as SQIVND (reference sequence). V lost 5 bases and J 3 bases, leaving 8 bases between the germline ends.